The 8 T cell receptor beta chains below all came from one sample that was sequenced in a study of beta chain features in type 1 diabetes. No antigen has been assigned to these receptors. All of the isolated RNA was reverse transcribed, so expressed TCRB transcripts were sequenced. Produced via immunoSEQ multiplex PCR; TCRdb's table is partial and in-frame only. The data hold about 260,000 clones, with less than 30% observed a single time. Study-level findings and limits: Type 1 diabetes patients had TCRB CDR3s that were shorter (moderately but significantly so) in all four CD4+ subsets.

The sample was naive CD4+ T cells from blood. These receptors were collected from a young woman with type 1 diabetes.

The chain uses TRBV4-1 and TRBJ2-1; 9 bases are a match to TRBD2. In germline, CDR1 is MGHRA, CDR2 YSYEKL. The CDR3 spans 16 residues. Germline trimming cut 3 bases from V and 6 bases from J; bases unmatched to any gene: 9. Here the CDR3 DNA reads TGCGCCAGCAGCCAGTTCATAGCGGGAGTCGGCAATGAGCAGTTCTTC. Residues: CASSQFIAGVGNEQFF.

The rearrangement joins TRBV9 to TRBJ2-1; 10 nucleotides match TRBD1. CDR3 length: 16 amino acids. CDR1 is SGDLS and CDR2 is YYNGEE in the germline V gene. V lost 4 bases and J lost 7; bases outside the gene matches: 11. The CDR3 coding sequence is TGTGCCAGCAGCTCGGAACCGGGACAGGGGACAAATGAGCAGTTCTTC. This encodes CASSSEPGQGTNEQFF. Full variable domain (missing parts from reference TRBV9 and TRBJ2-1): DSGVTQTPKHLITATGQRVTLRCSPRSGDLSVYWYQQSLDQGLQFLIQYYNGEERAKGNILERFSAQQFPDLHSELNLSSLELGDSALYFCASSSEPGQGTNEQFFGPGTRLTVL.

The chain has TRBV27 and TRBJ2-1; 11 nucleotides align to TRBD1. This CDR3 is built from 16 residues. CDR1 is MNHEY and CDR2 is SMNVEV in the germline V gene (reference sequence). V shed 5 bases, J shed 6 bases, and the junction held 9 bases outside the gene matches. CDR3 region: CASSLKGQGVSNEQFF. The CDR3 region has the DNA TGTGCCAGCAGTCTAAAGGGACAGGGGGTGAGCAATGAGCAGTTCTTC.

The CDR3 nucleotides read TGTGCCAGCAGCTGGGGGGGCAGCTCCCACAATCAGCCCCAGCATTTT. Amino acid sequence: CASSWGGSSHNQPQHF. The chain couples TRBV5-4 to TRBJ1-5, with D maybe TRBD1 (6 bases). The CDR3 totals 16 residues. V was cut by 3 bases and J by 3 bases, with 16 bases left in between. In germline, CDR1 is SGHNT, CDR2 YYREEE (reference sequence).

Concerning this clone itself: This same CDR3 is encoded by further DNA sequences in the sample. In DNA, the CDR3 is TGTGCCAGCAGCGTAGCGGGAGATGCCTACAATGAGCAGTTCTTC. This sequence encodes CASSVAGDAYNEQFF. The chain has TRBV9 and TRBJ2-1, with D maybe TRBD2 (6 bases). The V gene lost 0 bases and the J gene lost 2 bases, with 9 bases spanning the gap. Germline assignment: CDR1 SGDLS and CDR2 YYNGEE. This CDR3 spans 15 amino acids.

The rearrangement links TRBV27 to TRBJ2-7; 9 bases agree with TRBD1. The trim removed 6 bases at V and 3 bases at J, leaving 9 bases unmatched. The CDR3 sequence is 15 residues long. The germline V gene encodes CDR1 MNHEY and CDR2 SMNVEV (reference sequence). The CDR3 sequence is CASSRRTGEYYEQYF. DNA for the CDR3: TGTGCCAGCAGCAGAAGGACAGGGGAATACTACGAGCAGTACTTC.

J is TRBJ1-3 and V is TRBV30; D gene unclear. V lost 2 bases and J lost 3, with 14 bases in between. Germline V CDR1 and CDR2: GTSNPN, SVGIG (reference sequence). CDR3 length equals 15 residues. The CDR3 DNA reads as TGTGCCTGGAGTTCCCTAGGATCGGTTGGAAACACCATATATTTT. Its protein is CAWSSLGSVGNTIYF.

This CDR3 is CASSLQGYSNQPQHF. The DNA of the CDR3 is TGTGCCAGCAGCTTACAGGGTTATAGCAATCAGCCCCAGCATTTT. This chain links TRBV9 with TRBJ1-5; tentatively, D is TRBD1 (6 bases). Germline V CDR1 and CDR2: SGDLS, YYNGEE. Trimming removed 4 bases from V and 0 bases from J, with 11 bases in between. The CDR3 covers 15 residues.